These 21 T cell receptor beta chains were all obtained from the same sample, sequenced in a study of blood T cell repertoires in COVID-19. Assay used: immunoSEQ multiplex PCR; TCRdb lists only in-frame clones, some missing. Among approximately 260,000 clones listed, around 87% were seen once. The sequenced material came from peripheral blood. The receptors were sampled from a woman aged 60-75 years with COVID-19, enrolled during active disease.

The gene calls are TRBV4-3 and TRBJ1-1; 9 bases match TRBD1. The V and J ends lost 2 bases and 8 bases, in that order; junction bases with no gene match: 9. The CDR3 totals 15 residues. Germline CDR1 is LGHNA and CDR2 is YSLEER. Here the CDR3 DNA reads TGCGCCAGCAGCCAACGACTGGACAGGGGTGGCGAAGCTTTCTTT. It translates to CASSQRLDRGGEAFF.

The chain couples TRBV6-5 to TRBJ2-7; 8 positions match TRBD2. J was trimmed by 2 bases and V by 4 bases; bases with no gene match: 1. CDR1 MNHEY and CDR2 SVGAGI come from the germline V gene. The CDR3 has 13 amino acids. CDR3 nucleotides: TGTGCCAGCAGTTCGGGGGGGCCCTACGAGCAGTACTTC. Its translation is CASSSGGPYEQYF.

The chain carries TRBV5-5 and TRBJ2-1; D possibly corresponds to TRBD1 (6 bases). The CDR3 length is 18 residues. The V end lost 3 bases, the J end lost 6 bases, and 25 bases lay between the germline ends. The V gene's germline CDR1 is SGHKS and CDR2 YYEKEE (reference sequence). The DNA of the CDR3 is TGTGCCAGCAGCTCTTACACCACAGGGACCGGGGCTAGCAATGAGCAGTTCTTC. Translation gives CASSSYTTGTGASNEQFF. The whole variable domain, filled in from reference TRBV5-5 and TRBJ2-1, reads DAGVTQSPTHLIKTRGQQVTLRCSPISGHKSVSWYQQVLGQGPQFIFQYYEKEERGRGNFPDRFSARQFPNYSSELNVNALLLGDSALYLCASSSYTTGTGASNEQFFGPGTRLTVL.

Written as DNA, the CDR3 is TGTGCCAGCAGCCCGACAACCCACCACTCTAACTATGGCTACACCTTC. Encoded protein: CASSPTTHHSNYGYTF. V usage is TRBV7-9 and J usage is TRBJ1-2, with D uncertain. V was trimmed by 5 bases and J by 0 bases, leaving 16 bases between them. The CDR3 has 16 residues. Germline lookup yields CDR1 SEHNR and CDR2 FQNEAQ (reference sequence).

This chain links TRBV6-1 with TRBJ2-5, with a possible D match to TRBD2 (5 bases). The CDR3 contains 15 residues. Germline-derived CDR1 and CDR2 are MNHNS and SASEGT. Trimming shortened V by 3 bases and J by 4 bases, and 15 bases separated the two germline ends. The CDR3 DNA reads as TGTGCCAGCAGTGAGGATTGGGGTGAGGGAGAGACCCAGTACTTC. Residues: CASSEDWGEGETQYF.

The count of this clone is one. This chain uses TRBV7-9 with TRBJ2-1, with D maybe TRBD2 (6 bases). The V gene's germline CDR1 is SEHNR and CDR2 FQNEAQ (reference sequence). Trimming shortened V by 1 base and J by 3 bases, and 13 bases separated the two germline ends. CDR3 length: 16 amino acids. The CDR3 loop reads CASSLGGLEVYNEQFF. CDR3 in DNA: TGTGCCAGCAGCTTAGGGGGACTCGAGGTCTACAATGAGCAGTTCTTC.

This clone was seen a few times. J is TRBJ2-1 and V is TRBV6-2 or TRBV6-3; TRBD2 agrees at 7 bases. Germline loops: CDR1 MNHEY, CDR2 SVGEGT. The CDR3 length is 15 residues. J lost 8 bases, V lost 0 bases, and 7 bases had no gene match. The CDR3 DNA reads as TGTGCCAGCAGTTACTCCGGACTAGGGATCTATGAGCAGTTCTTC. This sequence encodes CASSYSGLGIYEQFF.

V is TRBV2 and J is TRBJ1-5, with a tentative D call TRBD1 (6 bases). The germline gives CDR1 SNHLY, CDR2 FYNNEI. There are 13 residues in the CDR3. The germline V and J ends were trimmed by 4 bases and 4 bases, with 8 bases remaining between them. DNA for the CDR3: TGTGCCAGCAGTGGGGACACAAATCAGCCCCAGCATTTT. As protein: CASSGDTNQPQHF.

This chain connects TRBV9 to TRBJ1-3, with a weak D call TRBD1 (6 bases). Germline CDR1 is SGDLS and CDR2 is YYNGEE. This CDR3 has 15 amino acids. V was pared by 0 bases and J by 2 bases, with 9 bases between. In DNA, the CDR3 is TGTGCCAGCAGCGTAGACAGGGCCACTGGAAACACCATATATTTT. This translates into CASSVDRATGNTIYF.

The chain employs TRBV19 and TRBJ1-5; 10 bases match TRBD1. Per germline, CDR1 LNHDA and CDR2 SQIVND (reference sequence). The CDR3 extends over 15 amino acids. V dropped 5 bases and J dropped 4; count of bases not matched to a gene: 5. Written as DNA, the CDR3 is TGTGCCAGTAGTTACTTGGGACAGGGGAATCAGCCCCAGCATTTT. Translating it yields CASSYLGQGNQPQHF.

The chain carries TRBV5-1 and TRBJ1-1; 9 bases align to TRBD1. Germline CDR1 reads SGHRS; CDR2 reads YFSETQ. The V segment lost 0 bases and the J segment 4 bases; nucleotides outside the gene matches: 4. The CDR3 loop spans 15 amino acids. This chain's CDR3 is CASSLAGTGSTEAFF. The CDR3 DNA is TGCGCCAGCAGCTTGGCCGGGACAGGGAGCACTGAAGCTTTCTTT.

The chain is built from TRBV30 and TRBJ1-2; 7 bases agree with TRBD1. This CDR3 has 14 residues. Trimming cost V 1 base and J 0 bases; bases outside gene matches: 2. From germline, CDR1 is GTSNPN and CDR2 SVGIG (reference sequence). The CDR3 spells CAWSADRSNYGYTF. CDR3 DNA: TGTGCCTGGAGTGCGGACAGGTCTAACTATGGCTACACCTTC.

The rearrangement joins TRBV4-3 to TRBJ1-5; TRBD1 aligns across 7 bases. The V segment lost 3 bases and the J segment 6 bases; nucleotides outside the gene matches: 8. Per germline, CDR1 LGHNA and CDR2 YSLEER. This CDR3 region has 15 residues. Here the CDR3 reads CASSQSPNRGQPQHF. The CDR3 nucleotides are TGCGCCAGCAGCCAGAGTCCAAACAGGGGTCAGCCCCAGCATTTT.

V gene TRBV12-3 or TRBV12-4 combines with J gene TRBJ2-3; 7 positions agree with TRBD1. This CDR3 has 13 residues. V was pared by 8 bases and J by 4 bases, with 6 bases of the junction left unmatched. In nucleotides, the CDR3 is TGTGCCAGCCTAGGGGGCGGCCCAGATACGCAGTATTTT. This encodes CASLGGGPDTQYF.

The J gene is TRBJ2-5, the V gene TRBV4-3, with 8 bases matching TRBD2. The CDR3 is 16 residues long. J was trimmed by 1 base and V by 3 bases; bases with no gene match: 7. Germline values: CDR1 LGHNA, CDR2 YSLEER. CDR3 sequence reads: CASSHASRGGQETQYF. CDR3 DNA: TGCGCCAGCAGCCATGCATCACGGGGGGGCCAAGAGACCCAGTACTTC.

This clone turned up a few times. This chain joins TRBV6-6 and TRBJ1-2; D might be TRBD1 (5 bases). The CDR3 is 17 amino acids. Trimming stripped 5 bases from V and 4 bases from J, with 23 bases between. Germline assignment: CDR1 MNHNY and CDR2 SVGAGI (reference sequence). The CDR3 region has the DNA TGTGCCAGCAGTCCCGGGAGAAGTTCAGATAGGGGCTATGGCTACACCTTC. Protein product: CASSPGRSSDRGYGYTF.

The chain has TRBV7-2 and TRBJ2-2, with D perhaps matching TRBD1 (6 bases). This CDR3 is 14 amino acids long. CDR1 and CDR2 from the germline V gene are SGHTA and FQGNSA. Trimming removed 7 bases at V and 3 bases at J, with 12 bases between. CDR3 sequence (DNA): TGTGCCAGCAAGGGGCAGGGGCACACCGGGGAGCTGTTTTTT. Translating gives CASKGQGHTGELFF. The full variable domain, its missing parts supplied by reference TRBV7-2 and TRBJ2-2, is GAGVSQSPSNKVTEKGKDVELRCDPISGHTALYWYRQSLGQGLEFLIYFQGNSAPDKSGLPSDRFSAERTGGSVSTLTIQRTQQEDSAVYLCASKGQGHTGELFFGEGSRLTVL.

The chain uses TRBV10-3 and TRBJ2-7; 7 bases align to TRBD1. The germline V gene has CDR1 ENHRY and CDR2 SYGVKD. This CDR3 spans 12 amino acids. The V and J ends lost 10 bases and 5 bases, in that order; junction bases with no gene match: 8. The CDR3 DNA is TGTGCCACTGAGACAGGGTCCCACGAGCAGTACTTC. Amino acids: CATETGSHEQYF.

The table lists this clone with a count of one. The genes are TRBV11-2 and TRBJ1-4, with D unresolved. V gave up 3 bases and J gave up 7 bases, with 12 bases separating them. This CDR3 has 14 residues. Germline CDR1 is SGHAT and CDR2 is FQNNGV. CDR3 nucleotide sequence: TGTGCCAGCAGCTTGAGCTTATCGGGTGAAAAACTGTTTTTT. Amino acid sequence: CASSLSLSGEKLFF.

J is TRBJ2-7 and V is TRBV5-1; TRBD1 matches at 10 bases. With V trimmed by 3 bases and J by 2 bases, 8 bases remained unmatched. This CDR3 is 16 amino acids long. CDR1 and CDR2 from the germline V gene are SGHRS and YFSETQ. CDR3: CASSWGRTGGTYEQYF. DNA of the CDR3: TGCGCCAGCAGCTGGGGAAGGACAGGGGGGACCTACGAGCAGTACTTC.

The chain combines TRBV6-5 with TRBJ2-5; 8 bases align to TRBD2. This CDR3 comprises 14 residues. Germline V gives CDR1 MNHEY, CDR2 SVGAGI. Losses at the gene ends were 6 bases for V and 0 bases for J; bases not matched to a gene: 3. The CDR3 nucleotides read TGTGCCAGCAGGATTAGCGGGAACCAAGAGACCCAGTACTTC. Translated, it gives CASRISGNQETQYF.